Below, 13 T cell receptor beta chains from the same sample are listed, as sequenced in a study of OX40 agonist ivuxolimab in advanced cancers. Here immunoSEQ multiplex PCR was the method, and the copy in TCRdb shows in-frame clones only, minus some. The repertoire has about 71,000 clones, about 84% of them found once; the top ten carry 0.4% to 0.5%. Sequenced here: CD4+ or CD8+ T cells sorted from blood, sampled in a trial of the OX40 agonist ivuxolimab. The receptors derive from an adult with an advanced solid tumor such as melanoma, head and neck, liver or kidney cancer.

This clone has more than one count but fewer than ten. This rearrangement joins TRBV6-5 to TRBJ2-5; 8 nucleotides agree with TRBD2. This CDR3 contains 16 residues. CDR1 is MNHEY and CDR2 is SVGAGI in the germline V gene. J gave up 5 bases and V 0 bases, and 8 bases lay outside the gene matches. The CDR3, as DNA: TGTGCCAGCAGTTACTCGGTCGGGAGGGGGTTGGAGACCCAGTACTTC. This translates into CASSYSVGRGLETQYF.

In DNA form, the CDR3 reads TGTGCCAGCAGGACAGTTCTTCAAGAGACCCAGTACTTC. Encoded protein: CASRTVLQETQYF. This chain links TRBV6-1 with TRBJ2-5; possibly TRBD1 for D (5 bases). The CDR3 sequence is 13 residues long. Germline V gene sequence: CDR1 MNHNS, CDR2 SASEGT. With 6 bases removed from V and 2 bases from J, the gap between germline ends came to 10 bases.

This clone is a singleton in its sample. The chain uses TRBV6-6 and TRBJ1-1; no clear D. The CDR3 spans 12 residues. Germline CDR1 and CDR2: MNHNY and SVGAGI (reference sequence). V gave up 7 bases and J gave up 8 bases, with 14 bases separating them. CDR3 protein: CASTLVTGEAFF. DNA of the CDR3: TGTGCCAGCACCTTAGTTACGGGGGAAGCTTTCTTT.

The chain recombines TRBV30 with TRBJ1-2, with 7 bases matching TRBD1. Germline V gene sequence: CDR1 GTSNPN, CDR2 SVGIG (reference sequence). Trimming at V came to 6 bases and at J to 5 bases, leaving 9 bases not matched to a gene. The length of the CDR3 is 13 residues. The CDR3 here is CACQHTGQYGYTF. Here the CDR3 DNA reads TGTGCCTGTCAGCATACGGGACAGTATGGCTACACCTTC.

This clone was seen more than once but under ten times. The CDR3 reads CASSLRQENTEAFF. As DNA, the CDR3 is TGTGCCAGCAGTTTAAGGCAGGAGAACACTGAAGCTTTCTTT. The chain recombines TRBV28 with TRBJ1-1; D is ambiguous. The ends were cut back, 2 bases at V and 1 base at J, with 8 bases in the middle. CDR1 and CDR2 (germline): MDHEN, SYDVKM. This CDR3 contains 14 residues.

This chain connects TRBV10-3 to TRBJ2-5; 8 positions agree with TRBD2. The better agreement between TRBJ2-7 and the DNA end casts doubt on the J call. This CDR3 contains 15 residues. Per the germline V gene, CDR1 is ENHRY and CDR2 is SYGVKD. CDR3 sequence (DNA): TGTGCCATCAGTGAAGGTAGCGGGAACTCCTACGAGCAGTACTTC. This gives the protein CAISEGSGNSYEQYF.

The table lists this clone with a count of one. The gene calls are TRBV2 and TRBJ2-1; 10 bases fit TRBD1. J lost 1 base, V lost 7 bases, and 4 bases had no gene match. This CDR3 is 15 amino acids long. Per germline, CDR1 SNHLY and CDR2 FYNNEI. The CDR3 spells CASTLDRGSYNEQFF. For the CDR3, the DNA is TGTGCCAGCACCCTGGACAGGGGGTCCTACAATGAGCAGTTCTTC.

The gene calls are TRBV28 and TRBJ2-4, with D perhaps given as TRBD1 or TRBD2 (6 bases each). V was cut by 7 bases and J by 3 bases, with 13 bases left in between. Germline assignment: CDR1 MDHEN and CDR2 SYDVKM. The CDR3 is 14 amino acids. The CDR3: CASTIGGFKNIQYF. The CDR3 DNA reads TGTGCCAGCACTATAGGGGGGTTCAAAAACATTCAGTACTTC.

V is TRBV28 and J is TRBJ1-3; no reliable D call. This CDR3 comprises 13 residues. The germline gives CDR1 MDHEN, CDR2 SYDVKM. Trimming pared 4 bases from V and 0 bases from J, leaving 4 bases between. The CDR3 DNA reads as TGTGCCAGCAGTTCCCACTCTGGAAACACCATATATTTT. This encodes CASSSHSGNTIYF.

DNA for the CDR3: TGCGCCAGCAGCCCCGGGACCGCTTACAATGAGCAGTTCTTC. This sequence encodes CASSPGTAYNEQFF. V gene TRBV5-1 combines with J gene TRBJ2-1, with D possibly being TRBD1 or TRBD2 (5 bases each). Trimming removed 4 bases from V and 4 bases from J, with 12 bases in between. The CDR3 has 14 residues. Germline V gives CDR1 SGHRS, CDR2 YFSETQ.

This sequence joins TRBV27 and TRBJ2-2; D unresolved. V lost 2 bases and J lost 7, with 14 bases in between. The CDR3 is 15 amino acids. In germline, CDR1 is MNHEY, CDR2 SMNVEV (reference sequence). CDR3 residues: CASSLGRASVGELFF. CDR3 nucleotides: TGTGCCAGCAGTTTAGGGCGAGCATCGGTCGGGGAGCTGTTTTTT.

The chain has TRBV11-3 and TRBJ1-1, with 7 positions matching TRBD1. The CDR3 totals 15 residues. Losses at the gene ends were 3 bases for V and 0 bases for J; bases not matched to a gene: 4. CDR1 and CDR2 from the germline V gene are SGHNT and YENEEA. CDR3 sequence (DNA): TGTGCCAGCAGCTTGCAGGGGGGAATGAACACTGAAGCTTTCTTT. Its protein product is CASSLQGGMNTEAFF.

In its sample, this clone was seen once. The CDR3 nucleotides are TGTGCCAGCAGTGTGAGACAGGAGCAGGGCTACACCTTC. Its protein product is CASSVRQEQGYTF. The genes are TRBV2 and TRBJ1-2; weak D call: TRBD1 (6 bases). Trimming cost V 4 bases and J 8 bases, with 14 bases left between them. Looked up from germline, CDR1 is SNHLY and CDR2 is FYNNEI. CDR3 size: 13 residues.